Here is one T cell receptor beta chain with its context. The antigen this receptor binds is unknown. It has no much larger one-base neighbor in the sample; base qualities were not kept. Samples from volunteer blood donors who had recovered from COVID-19 were contributed by a second Seattle source. Collaborating institutions collected whole blood in K2EDTA tubes following their own protocols. For TCRbeta analysis, collaborators shipped samples as frozen whole blood, isolated PBMCs, or DNA extracted from either of those sample types. The sample originates from a study of blood T cell repertoires in COVID-19 (dated by TCRdb to the early 2020s). Regarding the research as a whole: The collaborator samples originated in the United States, Italy and Spain and spanned the acute and convalescent phases of COVID-19. The material from the prospective study consisted of cDNA or gDNA derived from T cells, B-cell-depleted T cells, or PBMCs. Subjects who had been exposed to COVID-19, were actively infected with it, or had recovered from it provided the deeply sampled blood TCRbeta repertoires that made up the dataset. The repertoires were made available in a free public database intended to serve as a resource for research on the immune response to SARS-CoV-2. The samples were drawn from the first 160 participants of the ongoing ImmuneRACE study and from 950 to 1,500 subjects provided by 6 global collaborators. A de-identified subject ID, COVID-19 status, age in years and sex were almost always included in the sample metadata. Where available, HLA class I and class II types were taken from metadata supplied by the sample provider and were not determined by assay-based typing.

TCRbeta CDR3 regions were amplified from genomic DNA by means of the immunoSEQ Assay, a bias-controlled multiplex PCR. Regarding the original processing steps: Nucleated cell counts per sample were estimated from amplification of reference gene primers within the assay. To quantify the absolute abundance of each unique TCRbeta CDR3 rearrangement, sequence reads were collapsed and filtered. For each sample, productive Simpson clonality was calculated as the square root of Simpson's diversity index over productive rearrangements. TCRdb provides this immuneACCESS table in a form limited to in-frame rearrangements. Some clones are lacking; in checked studies, under half of them reflect an unresolved V gene, and why the rest are absent is not known. From that table come the V and J calls and clone size; the DNA was used to work out D and trimming. The sample yields some 180,000 clones; 88% were counted once. The leading ten clones occupy approximately 2.1% of the sample.

The investigation overall reported the following: The amount of clinical and demographic metadata varied by source and participant and was provided uncurated.

V lost 5 bases and J lost 1 base; the stretch between them is 11 bases long. The CDR3 holds 15 amino acids from the cysteine to the phenylalanine. Only CDR3 DNA remains: 45 bases, in frame from the first base. According to the germline V gene, CDR1 reads KGHDR and CDR2 reads SFDVKD. The origin of this receptor is a man aged 50 or older who had recovered from COVID-19. Sequenced sample: peripheral blood. Here the chain combines TRBV24-1 and TRBJ1-5; 5 matching bases give a weak D call of TRBD1. The DNA sequence is as follows: TGTGCCACCAGTGGAGCGGGACGGAGCAATCAGCCCCAGCATTTT. Its protein is CATSGAGRSNQPQHF.